The 4 T cell receptor beta chains presented below share a single source sample, sequenced in a study of tumor-infiltrating lymphocytes in oesophageal squamous cell carcinoma (dated by TCRdb to 2016 to 2018). Library preparation used PCR. The data were produced on an Illumina HiSeq 2000. The public reads were run again by TCRdb, first through fastp at Q25 and then through MiXCR, and only productive beta chains were kept. Each CDR3 protein gets just one entry, which takes the most common genes and DNA from the rows behind it. A total of about 7,200 distinct CDR3 sequences appear in this sample, more than 15% of them only once. About 12% of the sample is held by the ten biggest clonotypes. Specimen: blood. The receptors were gathered from a male donor with esophageal squamous cell carcinoma.

Note on this clonotype: One end of the junction does not line up with germline, which may come from a read error. The chain combines TRBV7-9 with TRBJ1-1, with D tentatively TRBD1 (6 bases). The CDR3 sequence is 16 residues long. Germline values: CDR1 SEHNR, CDR2 FQNEAQ (reference sequence). CDR3 DNA: TGTGCCAGCAGGTTAAGCCCGACGCCCGGGGACACTGAAGCGTTCTTT. Amino acids: CASRLSPTPGDTEAFF.

The table lists this clonotype with many counts. V gene TRBV10-3 combines with J gene TRBJ2-7, with TRBD1 matching 10 bases. J was trimmed by 2 bases and V by 10 bases; bases with no gene match: 11. Germline V gene lookup returns CDR1 ENHRY and CDR2 SYGVKD. This CDR3 comprises 15 residues. The DNA of the CDR3 is TGTGCCACCTTGGACCGACAGGGGGCTACCTACGAGCAGTACTTC. Translated, it gives CATLDRQGATYEQYF.

This clonotype was seen a handful of times. The V and J genes are TRBV19 and TRBJ1-2, with 7 bases that match TRBD1. Germline assignment: CDR1 LNHDA and CDR2 SQIVND (reference sequence). V gave up 5 bases and J gave up 1 base; unmatched junction bases: 16. The CDR3 covers 18 residues. Written as DNA, the CDR3 is TGTGCCAGTAGTTCCAAGGGGGCTCCCACTGCTGGTAACTATGGCTACACCTTC. As protein: CASSSKGAPTAGNYGYTF.

At least ten counts were recorded for this clonotype. A much larger clone sits a single nucleotide away, making a read error possible. J is TRBJ2-1 and V is TRBV6-6, with 8 positions matching TRBD2. The DNA end is a closer match to TRBJ2-7, so the J assignment may be wrong. The germline CDR1 and CDR2 sequences are MNHNY and SVGAGI (reference sequence). The CDR3 consists of 16 residues. CDR3 loop: CASSYSNGGGRNEQYF. For the CDR3, the DNA is TGTGCCAGCAGTTACTCGAACGGCGGGGGGAGAAATGAGCAGTACTTC.